The 4 T cell receptor beta chains below come from one sample, sequenced in a study of HIV-infected patients and healthy controls. Whole blood was used without fractionation, so all unsorted peripheral T cells were included. Around 530 ng RNA was reverse transcribed with alpha and beta constant-region primers. Alpha and beta chain libraries were made separately by chain-specific third strand synthesis with multiplexing indices. TCRdb ran MiXCR on the 5' RACE reads and lists one entry per CDR3 protein. Altogether some 13,000 distinct CDR3 sequences are present, roughly 11% being singletons, with the ten largest covering more than 5%. The specimen sequenced was blood. The source of these receptors is an adult in good health.

This clonotype is medium-sized by share. The chain combines TRBV12-3 or TRBV12-4 with TRBJ1-5; 10 bases map to TRBD1. Trimming removed 6 bases from V and 5 bases from J; junction bases left unmatched: 7. CDR3 length: 15 residues. The CDR3 loop reads CASRRTGGWDQPQHF. CDR3 nucleotides: TGTGCCAGCAGAAGGACAGGGGGTTGGGATCAGCCCCAGCATTTT.

This clonotype was picked up a small number of times. The chain uses TRBV12-3 or TRBV12-4 and TRBJ1-6, with D uncertain. This CDR3 region has 11 residues. Deletions cut 2 bases from V and 12 bases from J, with 5 bases between. The CDR3 DNA is TGTGCCAGCAGTTTATCGGGACCCCTCCACTTT. This codes for CASSLSGPLHF.

Within the sample, this clonotype is medium-sized. This chain links TRBV3-1 with TRBJ1-1; D not resolved. Germline CDR1 is LGHDT and CDR2 is YNNKEL (reference sequence). The germline V and J ends were trimmed by 1 base and 12 bases, with 18 bases remaining between them. CDR3 size: 14 residues. DNA for the CDR3: TGTGCCAGCAGCCAAGCAATATTTAAAGCAGCGTCTTTCTTT. It specifies CASSQAIFKAASFF.

This clonotype was recorded many times. This chain links TRBV29-1 with TRBJ1-1; 7 positions match TRBD1. With 1 base clipped from V and 0 bases from J, the junction kept 8 bases outside the gene matches. Germline V gene lookup returns CDR1 SQVTM and CDR2 ANQGSEA. The CDR3 spans 16 residues. The CDR3 DNA reads as TGCAGCGTTGAAGGAGGGACAGAAATCCTGAACACTGAAGCTTTCTTT. Protein product: CSVEGGTEILNTEAFF.